Below, 17 T cell receptor beta chains from the same sample are listed, as sequenced in a study of response to subunit inactivated influenza vaccine. TCRdb passed the RT-PCR reads through MiXCR, listing each CDR3 protein once. The sample includes 180,000 or so distinct CDR3 sequences, 12% of them seen just once. These records were also assigned to another study, of T cells expressing NK-cell markers. That work adds: 5'RACE template switching built TCR beta cDNA with unique molecular identifiers.

The material was CD8+ T cells sorted from PBMCs, obtained less than 13 days after vaccination. These receptors originate from a man aged 45-65 years who received an inactivated influenza vaccine.

In its sample, this clonotype was seen a few times. This sequence joins TRBV29-1 and TRBJ2-7; D remains ambiguous. CDR3 length: 11 residues. V was trimmed by 6 bases and J by 1 base, leaving 7 bases between them. Per the germline V gene, CDR1 is SQVTM and CDR2 is ANQGSEA. CDR3 sequence (DNA): TGCAGCGTGGTCTATTCCTACGAGCAGTACTTC. This gives the protein CSVVYSYEQYF.

This clonotype was observed a handful of times. The chain has TRBV12-3 or TRBV12-4 and TRBJ1-2; TRBD1 aligns across 8 bases. V shed 6 bases and J 6 bases; nucleotides not matched to a gene: 3. The CDR3 is 12 residues long. The DNA for the CDR3 is TGTGCCAGCAGGACAGGGGAAGATGGCTACACCTTC. This encodes CASRTGEDGYTF.

This clonotype was detected a few times. V and J are TRBV6-5 and TRBJ2-2; possibly TRBD1 or TRBD2 for D (6 bases each). Per germline, CDR1 MNHEY and CDR2 SVGAGI. V lost 0 bases and J 6 bases, leaving 20 bases between the germline ends. This CDR3 is built from 18 residues. CDR3 amino acids: CASSYSSWRAGDSGELFF. CDR3 in DNA: TGTGCCAGCAGTTACTCGTCTTGGAGGGCAGGGGACTCCGGGGAGCTGTTTTTT.

This clonotype was seen at least ten times. The CDR3 loop reads CASSLYDWSSYNEQFF. The CDR3 bases are TGCGCCAGCAGCTTGTACGACTGGAGCTCCTACAATGAGCAGTTCTTC. This chain links TRBV5-1 with TRBJ2-1; D gene uncertain. This CDR3 has 16 residues. Deletions cut 1 base from V and 0 bases from J, with 11 bases between. Looked up from germline, CDR1 is SGHRS and CDR2 is YFSETQ.

V is TRBV27 and J is TRBJ2-7, with TRBD2 matching over 9 bases. J was trimmed by 2 bases and V by 3 bases; bases with no gene match: 5. Germline V gene data show CDR1 as MNHEY and CDR2 as SMNVEV (reference sequence). The CDR3 has 15 amino acids. In DNA form, the CDR3 reads TGTGCCAGCAGTTTGTCTCTAGCGGGGACCTACGAGCAGTACTTC. Translating it yields CASSLSLAGTYEQYF.

The V call is TRBV27, the J call TRBJ2-5; TRBD1 matches 8 bases. CDR3 length equals 16 residues. J gave up 3 bases and V 1 base, and 7 bases lay outside the gene matches. The germline CDR1 and CDR2 sequences are MNHEY and SMNVEV (reference sequence). In DNA form, the CDR3 reads TGTGCCAGCAGTTTATTGGGGACAGGAGAAGAAGAGACCCAGTACTTC. The encoded protein is CASSLLGTGEEETQYF.

This clonotype was found a few times. The DNA of the CDR3 is TGTGCCAGCAGTTTTGATCCGGGACCTTCAAATGAGCAGTTCTTC. Its translation is CASSFDPGPSNEQFF. The V call is TRBV6-2 or TRBV6-3, the J call TRBJ2-1; D tentatively reads TRBD1 or TRBD2 (5 bases each). There are 15 residues in the CDR3. The V gene's germline CDR1 is MNHEY and CDR2 SVGEGT. Trimming stripped 4 bases from V and 7 bases from J, with 17 bases between.

There are many counts of this clonotype. V gene TRBV5-1 combines with J gene TRBJ2-1, with 8 nucleotides matching TRBD2. The CDR3 extends over 17 amino acids. Trimming removed 0 bases from V and 1 base from J; junction bases left unmatched: 6. The V gene's germline CDR1 is SGHRS and CDR2 YFSETQ. In DNA form, the CDR3 reads TGCGCCAGCAGCTTGGCTGCAGCGGGAGATTCCTACAATGAGCAGTTCTTC. It yields the protein CASSLAAAGDSYNEQFF. Looking up the rest from reference TRBV5-1 and TRBJ2-1 gives the full variable domain: KAGVTQTPRYLIKTRGQQVTLSCSPISGHRSVSWYQQTPGQGLQFLFEYFSETQRNKGNFPGRFSGRQFSNSRSEMNVSTLELGDSALYLCASSLAAAGDSYNEQFFGPGTRLTVL.

The V call is TRBV7-9, the J call TRBJ2-1, with 8 nucleotides matching TRBD2. Germline CDR1 is SEHNR and CDR2 is FQNEAQ (reference sequence). With 2 bases clipped from V and 7 bases from J, the junction kept 4 bases outside the gene matches. The CDR3 sequence is 14 residues long. CDR3: CASSLWASGNEQFF. In nucleotides, the CDR3 is TGTGCCAGCAGCTTATGGGCTAGCGGGAATGAGCAGTTCTTC.

This clonotype was counted between two and nine times. This chain links TRBV11-3 with TRBJ2-2, with D possibly called TRBD1 or TRBD2 (5 bases each). V lost 0 bases and J lost 4, with 9 bases in between. CDR1 is SGHNT, CDR2 YENEEA, per germline. CDR3 length: 15 residues. The chain's CDR3 is CASSLDRGTTGELFF. Here the CDR3 DNA reads TGTGCCAGCAGCTTAGATAGAGGGACCACCGGGGAGCTGTTTTTT. Based on the CDR3 plus reference TRBV11-3 and TRBJ2-2, the full variable domain is EAGVVQSPRYKIIEKKQPVAFWCNPISGHNTLYWYLQNLGQGPELLIRYENEEAVDDSQLPKDRFSAERLKGVDSTLKIQPAELGDSAVYLCASSLDRGTTGELFFGEGSRLTVL.

This clonotype was seen a few times. This chain connects TRBV20-1 to TRBJ2-1, with a weak D call TRBD1 (6 bases). V was cut by 3 bases and J by 7 bases, with 10 bases left in between. Per germline, CDR1 DFQATT and CDR2 SNEGSKA (reference sequence). This CDR3 has 12 amino acids. DNA of the CDR3: TGCAGTGCTAGCCAGGGGCGAAATGAGCAGTTCTTC. It codes for CSASQGRNEQFF.

This clonotype was seen more than once but under ten times. The rearrangement uses TRBV5-1 and TRBJ1-1, with unresolved D. The CDR3 runs to 13 residues. Trimming took 2 bases from V and 4 from J, leaving 9 bases between them. Germline CDR1 SGHRS, CDR2 YFSETQ. As DNA, the CDR3 is TGCGCCAGCAGCTTCGGGCAGATCACTGAAGCTTTCTTT. Encoded protein: CASSFGQITEAFF.

Here the CDR3 DNA reads TGTGCCAGCAGCCCTCCGGGACAGGGGCACAATGAGCAGTTCTTC. Translating gives CASSPPGQGHNEQFF. This chain connects TRBV5-8 to TRBJ2-1; 10 bases match TRBD1. CDR1 is SGHTS, CDR2 YDEGEE, per germline. CDR3 size: 15 residues. V lost 4 bases and J lost 5; bases outside the gene matches: 6.

A few counts support this clonotype. V usage is TRBV11-2 and J usage is TRBJ2-1; D may be TRBD1 (6 bases). This CDR3 region has 15 residues. V lost 5 bases, J lost 0 bases, and 11 bases lay in between. Germline V gives CDR1 SGHAT, CDR2 FQNNGV. The chain's CDR3 is CASSRDRFSYNEQFF. CDR3 sequence (DNA): TGTGCCAGCAGCCGAGACAGGTTCTCCTACAATGAGCAGTTCTTC.

The table lists this clonotype with a few counts. V is TRBV9 and J is TRBJ2-2; D gene ambiguous. V was pared by 0 bases and J by 2 bases, with 5 bases between. Germline V gene lookup returns CDR1 SGDLS and CDR2 YYNGEE. This CDR3 comprises 14 residues. The CDR3 DNA reads as TGTGCCAGCAGCGTAGTGACTAACACCGGGGAGCTGTTTTTT. Translation: CASSVVTNTGELFF.

This clonotype was recorded a few times. The chain couples TRBV5-5 to TRBJ2-2; D gene unclear. The CDR3 totals 16 residues. In germline, CDR1 is SGHKS, CDR2 YYEKEE (reference sequence). The V end lost 6 bases, the J end lost 0 bases, and 15 bases lay between the germline ends. This chain's CDR3 is CASTSFGTSNTGELFF. As DNA, the CDR3 is TGTGCCAGCACCTCGTTTGGCACCTCGAACACCGGGGAGCTGTTTTTT.

The chain employs TRBV18 and TRBJ2-1, with TRBD2 matching over 13 bases. The germline V gene has CDR1 KGHSH and CDR2 LQKENI. The length of the CDR3 is 16 residues. J was trimmed by 4 bases and V by 4 bases; bases with no gene match: 4. The CDR3 region is CASSLRTSGSYNEQFF. For the CDR3, the DNA is TGTGCCAGCTCACTAAGGACTAGCGGGAGTTACAATGAGCAGTTCTTC. Complete variable domain (other parts from reference TRBV18 and TRBJ2-1): NAGVMQNPRHLVRRRGQEARLRCSPMKGHSHVYWYRQLPEEGLKFMVYLQKENIIDESGMPKERFSAEFPKEGPSILRIQQVVRGDSAAYFCASSLRTSGSYNEQFFGPGTRLTVL.